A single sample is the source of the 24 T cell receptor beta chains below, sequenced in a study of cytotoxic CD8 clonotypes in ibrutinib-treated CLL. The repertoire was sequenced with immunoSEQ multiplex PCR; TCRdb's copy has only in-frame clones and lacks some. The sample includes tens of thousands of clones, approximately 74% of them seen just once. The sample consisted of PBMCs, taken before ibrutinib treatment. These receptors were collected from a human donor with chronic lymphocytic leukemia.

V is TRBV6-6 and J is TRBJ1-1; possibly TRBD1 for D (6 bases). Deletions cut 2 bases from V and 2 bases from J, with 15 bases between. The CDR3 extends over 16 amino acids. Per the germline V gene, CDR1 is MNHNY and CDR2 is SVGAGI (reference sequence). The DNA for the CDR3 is TGTGCCAGCAGTTACGGACAGAGGGGCCGAAACACTGAAGCTTTCTTT. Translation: CASSYGQRGRNTEAFF.

As DNA, the CDR3 is TGCGCCAGCACAAAACCACCCGGGACAGGGAAAAACAATGAGCAGTTCTTC. Encoded protein: CASTKPPGTGKNNEQFF. The rearrangement joins TRBV10-1 to TRBJ2-1, with TRBD1 identical over 9 bases. The CDR3 covers 17 residues. Trimming removed 7 bases from V and 5 bases from J; junction bases left unmatched: 15. CDR1 is WNHNN, CDR2 SYGVQD, per germline (reference sequence).

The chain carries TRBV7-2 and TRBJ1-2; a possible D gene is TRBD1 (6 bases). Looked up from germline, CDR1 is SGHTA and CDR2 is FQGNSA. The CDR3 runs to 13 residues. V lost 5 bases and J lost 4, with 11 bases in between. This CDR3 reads CASSERGGYGYTF. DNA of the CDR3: TGTGCCAGCAGCGAGAGGGGGGGCTATGGCTACACCTTC.

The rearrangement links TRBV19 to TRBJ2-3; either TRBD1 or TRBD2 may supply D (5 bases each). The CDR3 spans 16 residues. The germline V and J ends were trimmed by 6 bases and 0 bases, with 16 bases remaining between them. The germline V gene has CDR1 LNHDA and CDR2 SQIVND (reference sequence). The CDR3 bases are TGTGCCAGTAGCCCGGGGCGACGGGCTAGCACAGATACGCAGTATTTT. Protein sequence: CASSPGRRASTDTQYF.

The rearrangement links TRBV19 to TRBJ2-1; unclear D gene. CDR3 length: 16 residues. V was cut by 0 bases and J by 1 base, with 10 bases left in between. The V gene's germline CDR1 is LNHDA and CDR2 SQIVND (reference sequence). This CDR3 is CASSIDYGSSYNEQFF. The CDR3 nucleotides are TGTGCCAGTAGTATAGATTACGGTTCATCCTACAATGAGCAGTTCTTC.

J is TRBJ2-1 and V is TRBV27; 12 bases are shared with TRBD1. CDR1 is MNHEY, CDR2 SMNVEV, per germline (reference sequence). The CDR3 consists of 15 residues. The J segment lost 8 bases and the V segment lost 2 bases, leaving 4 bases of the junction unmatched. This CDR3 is CASSLTGTGGYEQFF. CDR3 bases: TGTGCCAGCAGTTTAACCGGGACAGGGGGCTATGAGCAGTTCTTC.

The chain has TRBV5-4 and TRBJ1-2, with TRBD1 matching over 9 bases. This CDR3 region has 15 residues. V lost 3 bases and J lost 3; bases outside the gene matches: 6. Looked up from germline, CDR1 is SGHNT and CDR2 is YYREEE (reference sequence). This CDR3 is CASSWGQGGDYGYTF. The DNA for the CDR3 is TGTGCCAGCAGCTGGGGACAGGGAGGAGACTATGGCTACACCTTC. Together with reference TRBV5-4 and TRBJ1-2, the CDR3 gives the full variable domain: ETGVTQSPTHLIKTRGQQVTLRCSSQSGHNTVSWYQQALGQGPQFIFQYYREEENGRGNFPPRFSGLQFPNYSSELNVNALELDDSALYLCASSWGQGGDYGYTFGSGTRLTVV.

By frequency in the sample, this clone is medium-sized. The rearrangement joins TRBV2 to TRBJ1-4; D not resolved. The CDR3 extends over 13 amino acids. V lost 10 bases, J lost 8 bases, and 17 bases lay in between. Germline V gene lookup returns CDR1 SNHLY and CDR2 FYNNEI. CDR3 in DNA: TGTGCCAATCGTCCCAGGCTGGGAGAAAAACTGTTTTTT. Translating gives CANRPRLGEKLFF.

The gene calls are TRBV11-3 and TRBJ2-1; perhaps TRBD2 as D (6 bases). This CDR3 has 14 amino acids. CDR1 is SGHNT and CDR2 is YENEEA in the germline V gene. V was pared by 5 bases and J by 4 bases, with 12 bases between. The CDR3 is CASSGSSAYNEQFF. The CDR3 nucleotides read TGTGCCAGCAGCGGTTCTAGCGCTTACAATGAGCAGTTCTTC.

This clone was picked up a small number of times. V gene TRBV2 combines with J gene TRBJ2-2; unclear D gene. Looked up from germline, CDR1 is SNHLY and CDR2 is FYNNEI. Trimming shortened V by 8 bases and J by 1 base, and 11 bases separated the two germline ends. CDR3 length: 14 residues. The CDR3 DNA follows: TGTGCCAGCTGGGAAACCCAGAACACCGGGGAGCTGTTTTTT. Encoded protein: CASWETQNTGELFF.

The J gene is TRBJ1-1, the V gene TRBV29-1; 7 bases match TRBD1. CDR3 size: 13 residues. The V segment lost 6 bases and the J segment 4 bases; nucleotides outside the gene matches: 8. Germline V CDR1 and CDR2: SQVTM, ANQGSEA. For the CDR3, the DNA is TGCAGCGTGCGAGGGGGCCTGGGCACTGAAGCTTTCTTT. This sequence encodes CSVRGGLGTEAFF. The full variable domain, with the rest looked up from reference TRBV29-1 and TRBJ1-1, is SAVISQKPSRDICQRGTSLTIQCQVDSQVTMMFWYRQQPGQSLTLIATANQGSEATYESGFVIDKFPISRPNLTFSTLTVSNMSPEDSSIYLCSVRGGLGTEAFFGQGTRLTVV.

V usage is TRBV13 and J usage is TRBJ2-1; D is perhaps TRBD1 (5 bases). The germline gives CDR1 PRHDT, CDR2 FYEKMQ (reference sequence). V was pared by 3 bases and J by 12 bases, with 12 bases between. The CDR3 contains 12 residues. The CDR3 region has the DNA TGTGCCAGCAGCTTCGTCGACAGTGGGCAGTTCTTC. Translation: CASSFVDSGQFF. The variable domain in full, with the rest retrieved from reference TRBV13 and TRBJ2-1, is AAGVIQSPRHLIKEKRETATLKCYPIPRHDTVYWYQQGPGQDPQFLISFYEKMQSDKGSIPDRFSAQQFSDYHSELNMSSLELGDSALYFCASSFVDSGQFFGPGTRLTVL.

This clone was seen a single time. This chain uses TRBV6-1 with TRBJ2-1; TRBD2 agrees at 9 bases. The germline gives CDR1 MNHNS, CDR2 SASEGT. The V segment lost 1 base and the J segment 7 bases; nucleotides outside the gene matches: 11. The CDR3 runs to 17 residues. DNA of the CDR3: TGTGCCAGCAGTGAAGTCCTCCTAGCGGGAATAAGTAATGAGCAGTTCTTC. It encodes CASSEVLLAGISNEQFF.

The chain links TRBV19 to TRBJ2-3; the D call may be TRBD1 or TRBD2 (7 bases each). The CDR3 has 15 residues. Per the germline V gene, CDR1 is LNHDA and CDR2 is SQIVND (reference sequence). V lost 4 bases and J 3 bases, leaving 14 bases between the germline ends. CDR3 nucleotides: TGTGCCAGTAGTACGCAGGGGGGGTATACAGATACGCAGTATTTT. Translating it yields CASSTQGGYTDTQYF.

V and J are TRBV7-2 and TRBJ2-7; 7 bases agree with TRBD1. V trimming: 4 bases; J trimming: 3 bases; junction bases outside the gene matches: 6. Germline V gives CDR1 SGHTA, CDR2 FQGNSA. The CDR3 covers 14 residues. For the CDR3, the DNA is TGTGCCAGCAGCTCGGCAGGGGGTAACTACGAGCAGTACTTC. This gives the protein CASSSAGGNYEQYF.

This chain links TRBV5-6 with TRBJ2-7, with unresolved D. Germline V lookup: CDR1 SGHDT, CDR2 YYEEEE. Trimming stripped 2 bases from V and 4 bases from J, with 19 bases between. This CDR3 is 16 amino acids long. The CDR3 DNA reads TGTGCCAGCAGCTTCTTGTCTCGGGTTATCGAGTACGAGCAGTACTTC. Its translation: CASSFLSRVIEYEQYF.

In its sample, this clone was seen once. The CDR3 DNA follows: TGCGCCAGCAGCTTGGGACAGGTCTACGAGCAGTACTTC. This codes for CASSLGQVYEQYF. V is TRBV5-1 and J is TRBJ2-7, with D perhaps TRBD1 (6 bases). V dropped 0 bases and J dropped 3 bases, with 7 bases sitting between them. The CDR3 covers 13 residues. The germline V gene encodes CDR1 SGHRS and CDR2 YFSETQ. Based on the CDR3 plus reference TRBV5-1 and TRBJ2-7, the full variable domain is KAGVTQTPRYLIKTRGQQVTLSCSPISGHRSVSWYQQTPGQGLQFLFEYFSETQRNKGNFPGRFSGRQFSNSRSEMNVSTLELGDSALYLCASSLGQVYEQYFGPGTRLTVT.

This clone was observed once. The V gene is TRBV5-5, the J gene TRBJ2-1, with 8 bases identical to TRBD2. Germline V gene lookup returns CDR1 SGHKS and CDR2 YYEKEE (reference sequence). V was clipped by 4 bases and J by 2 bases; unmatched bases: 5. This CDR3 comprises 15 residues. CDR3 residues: CASSGTSQPYNEQFF. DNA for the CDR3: TGTGCCAGCAGCGGGACTAGTCAACCCTACAATGAGCAGTTCTTC.

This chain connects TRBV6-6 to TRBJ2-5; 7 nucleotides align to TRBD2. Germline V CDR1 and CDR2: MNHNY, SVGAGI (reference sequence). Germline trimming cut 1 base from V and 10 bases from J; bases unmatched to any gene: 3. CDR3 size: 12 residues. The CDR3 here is CASSYWGGSQYF. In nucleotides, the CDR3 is TGTGCCAGCAGTTACTGGGGGGGGAGCCAGTACTTC.

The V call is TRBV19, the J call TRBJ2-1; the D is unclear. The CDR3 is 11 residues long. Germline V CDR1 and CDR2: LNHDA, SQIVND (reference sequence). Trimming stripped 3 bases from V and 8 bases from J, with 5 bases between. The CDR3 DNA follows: TGTGCCAGTAGTATGTGGGATGAGCAGTTCTTC. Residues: CASSMWDEQFF.

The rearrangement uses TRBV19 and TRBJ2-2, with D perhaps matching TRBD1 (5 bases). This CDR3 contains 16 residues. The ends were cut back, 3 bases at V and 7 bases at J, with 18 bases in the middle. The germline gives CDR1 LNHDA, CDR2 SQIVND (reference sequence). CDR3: CASSIPIGAALGELFF. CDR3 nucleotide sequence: TGTGCCAGTAGTATTCCCATAGGGGCCGCCCTCGGGGAGCTGTTTTTT.

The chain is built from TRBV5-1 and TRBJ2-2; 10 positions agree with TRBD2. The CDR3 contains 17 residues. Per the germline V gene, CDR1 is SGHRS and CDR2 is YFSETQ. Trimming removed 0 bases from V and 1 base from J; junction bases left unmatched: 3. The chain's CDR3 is CASSLETSGRNTGELFF. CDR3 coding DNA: TGCGCCAGCAGCTTGGAGACTAGCGGGCGGAACACCGGGGAGCTGTTTTTT.

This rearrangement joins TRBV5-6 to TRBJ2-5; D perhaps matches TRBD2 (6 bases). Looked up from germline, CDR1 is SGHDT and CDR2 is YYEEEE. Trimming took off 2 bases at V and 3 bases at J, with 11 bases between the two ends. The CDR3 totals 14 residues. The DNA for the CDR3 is TGTGCCAGCAGCTTCGTGGGGACTGAAGAGACCCAGTACTTC. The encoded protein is CASSFVGTEETQYF.

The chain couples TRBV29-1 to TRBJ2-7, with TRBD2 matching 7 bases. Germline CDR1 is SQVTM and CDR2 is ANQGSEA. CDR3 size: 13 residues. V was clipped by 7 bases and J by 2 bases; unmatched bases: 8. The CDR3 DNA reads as TGCAGCGCGCGGGAGAGCTCCCCCTACGAGCAGTACTTC. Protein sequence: CSARESSPYEQYF.